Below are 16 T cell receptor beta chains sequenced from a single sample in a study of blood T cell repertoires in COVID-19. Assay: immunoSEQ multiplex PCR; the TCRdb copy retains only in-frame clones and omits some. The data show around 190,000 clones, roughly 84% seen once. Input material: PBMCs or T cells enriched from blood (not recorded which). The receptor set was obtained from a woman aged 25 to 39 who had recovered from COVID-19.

CDR3 sequence reads: CASSPSNGQGAGNTIYF. The CDR3 DNA reads TGTGCCAGCAGCCCCTCTAACGGACAGGGTGCAGGAAACACCATATATTTT. This chain joins TRBV7-6 and TRBJ1-3; 8 bases are a match to TRBD1. Per germline, CDR1 SGHVS and CDR2 FNYEAQ. The CDR3 spans 17 residues. J lost 4 bases, V lost 5 bases, and 13 bases had no gene match.

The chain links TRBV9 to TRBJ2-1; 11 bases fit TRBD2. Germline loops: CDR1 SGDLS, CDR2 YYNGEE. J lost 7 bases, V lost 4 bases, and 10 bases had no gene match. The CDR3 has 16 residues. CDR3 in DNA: TGTGCCAGCAGCTCAAAAGGACTAGCGGGTACGAATGAGCAGTTCTTC. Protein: CASSSKGLAGTNEQFF.

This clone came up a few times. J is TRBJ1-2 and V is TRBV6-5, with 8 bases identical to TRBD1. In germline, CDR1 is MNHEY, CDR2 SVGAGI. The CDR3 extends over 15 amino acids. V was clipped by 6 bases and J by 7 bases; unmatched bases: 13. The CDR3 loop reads CASRQGVGITGGYTF. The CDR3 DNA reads TGTGCCAGCAGACAGGGGGTCGGCATAACTGGTGGCTACACCTTC.

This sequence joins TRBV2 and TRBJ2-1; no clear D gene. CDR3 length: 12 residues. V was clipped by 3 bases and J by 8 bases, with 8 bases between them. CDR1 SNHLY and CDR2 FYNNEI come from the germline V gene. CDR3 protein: CASSDERDEQFF. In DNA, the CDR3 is TGTGCCAGCAGTGATGAACGGGATGAGCAGTTCTTC.

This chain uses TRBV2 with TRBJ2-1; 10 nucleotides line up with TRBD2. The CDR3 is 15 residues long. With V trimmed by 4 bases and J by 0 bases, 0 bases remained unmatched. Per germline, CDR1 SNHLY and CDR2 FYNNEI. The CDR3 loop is CASSASGSSYNEQFF. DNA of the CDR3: TGTGCCAGCAGTGCTAGCGGGAGCTCCTACAATGAGCAGTTCTTC. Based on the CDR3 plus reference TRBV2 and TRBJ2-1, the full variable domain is EPEVTQTPSHQVTQMGQEVILRCVPISNHLYFYWYRQILGQKVEFLVSFYNNEISEKSEIFDDQFSVERPDGSNFTLKIRSTKLEDSAMYFCASSASGSSYNEQFFGPGTRLTVL.

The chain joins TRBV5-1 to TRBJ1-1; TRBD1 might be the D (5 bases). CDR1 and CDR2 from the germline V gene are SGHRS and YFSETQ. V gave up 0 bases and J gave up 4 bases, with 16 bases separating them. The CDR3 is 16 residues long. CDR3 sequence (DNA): TGCGCCAGCAGCTTGGGGCCCCTTGGGGCCACCACTGAAGCTTTCTTT. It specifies CASSLGPLGATTEAFF.

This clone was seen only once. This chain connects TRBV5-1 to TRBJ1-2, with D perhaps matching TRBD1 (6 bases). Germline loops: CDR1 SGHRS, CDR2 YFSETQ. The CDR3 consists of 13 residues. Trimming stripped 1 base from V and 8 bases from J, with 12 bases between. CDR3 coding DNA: TGCGCCAGCAGCTTGTCCGAGGGGGAAGGCTACACCTTC. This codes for CASSLSEGEGYTF.

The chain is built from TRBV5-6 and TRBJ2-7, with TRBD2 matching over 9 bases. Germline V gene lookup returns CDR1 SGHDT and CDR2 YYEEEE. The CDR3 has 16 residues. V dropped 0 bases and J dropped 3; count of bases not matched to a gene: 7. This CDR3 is CASSLVGGRDLYEQYF. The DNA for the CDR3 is TGTGCCAGCAGCTTGGTCGGCGGGAGGGACCTCTACGAGCAGTACTTC.

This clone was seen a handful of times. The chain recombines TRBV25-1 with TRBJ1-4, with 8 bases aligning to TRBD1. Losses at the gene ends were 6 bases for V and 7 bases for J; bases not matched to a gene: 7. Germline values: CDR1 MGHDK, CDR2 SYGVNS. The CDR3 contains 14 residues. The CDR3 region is CASRQDREGEKLFF. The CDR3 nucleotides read TGTGCCAGCAGACAGGACAGGGAGGGTGAAAAACTGTTTTTT.

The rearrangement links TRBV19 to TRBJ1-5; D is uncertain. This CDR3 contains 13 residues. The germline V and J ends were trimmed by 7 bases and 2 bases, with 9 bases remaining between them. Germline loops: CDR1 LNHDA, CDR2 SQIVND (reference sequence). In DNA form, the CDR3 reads TGTGCCAGTAACCCTAGCGGCAATCAGCCCCAGCATTTT. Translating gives CASNPSGNQPQHF.

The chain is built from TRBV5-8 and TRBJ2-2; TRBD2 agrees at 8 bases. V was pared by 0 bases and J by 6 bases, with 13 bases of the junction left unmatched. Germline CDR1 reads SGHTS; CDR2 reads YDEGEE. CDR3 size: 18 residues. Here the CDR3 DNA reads TGTGCCAGCAGCTTGGTTTGGCTTGGCGGGGGGCCTCCCGGGGAGCTGTTTTTT. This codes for CASSLVWLGGGPPGELFF.

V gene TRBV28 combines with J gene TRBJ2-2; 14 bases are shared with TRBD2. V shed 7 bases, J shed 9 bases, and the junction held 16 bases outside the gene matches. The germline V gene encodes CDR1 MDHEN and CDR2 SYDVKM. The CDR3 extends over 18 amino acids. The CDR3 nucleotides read TGTGCCAGCACCGTAACTTCGGGACTAGCGGGAGTTTTCCGGGAGCTGTTTTTT. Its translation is CASTVTSGLAGVFRELFF.

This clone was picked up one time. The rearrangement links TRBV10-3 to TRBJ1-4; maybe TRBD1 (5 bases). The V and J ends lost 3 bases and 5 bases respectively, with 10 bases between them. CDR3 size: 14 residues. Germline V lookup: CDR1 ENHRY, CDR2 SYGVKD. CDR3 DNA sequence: TGTGCCATCAGTGATCAGGACAACAATGAAAAACTGTTTTTT. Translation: CAISDQDNNEKLFF.

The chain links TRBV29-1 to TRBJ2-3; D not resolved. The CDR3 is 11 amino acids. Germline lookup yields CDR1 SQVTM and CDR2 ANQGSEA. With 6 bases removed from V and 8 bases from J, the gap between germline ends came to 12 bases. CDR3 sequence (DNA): TGCAGCGTATTAGATAGTGGTACGCAGTATTTT. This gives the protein CSVLDSGTQYF.

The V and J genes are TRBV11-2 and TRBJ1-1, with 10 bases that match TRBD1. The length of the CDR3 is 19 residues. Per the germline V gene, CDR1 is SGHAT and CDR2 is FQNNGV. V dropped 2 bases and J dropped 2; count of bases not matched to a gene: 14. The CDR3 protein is CASSLTRTGGKIGNTEAFF. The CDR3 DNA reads TGTGCCAGCAGCTTAACACGGACAGGGGGGAAGATAGGCAACACTGAAGCTTTCTTT.

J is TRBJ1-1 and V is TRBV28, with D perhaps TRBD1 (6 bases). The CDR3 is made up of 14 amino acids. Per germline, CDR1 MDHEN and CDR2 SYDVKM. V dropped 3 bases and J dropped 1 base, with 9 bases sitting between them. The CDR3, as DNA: TGTGCCAGCAGTTTGATGGGACAGAACACTGAAGCTTTCTTT. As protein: CASSLMGQNTEAFF.